Below, 18 T cell receptor beta chains from the same sample are listed, as sequenced in a study of T cells in Graves' hyperthyroidism and ophthalmopathy. Amplified TCR beta CDR3 regions derived from RNA transcripts. HTBI primers were the set used in a first-round RT-PCR of the TCR CDR3. TCRdb itself ran the multiplex PCR reads through MiXCR, one entry per CDR3 protein. The repertoire holds hundreds of thousands of distinct CDR3 sequences, 38% seen once, with 7.5% to 9.5% in the top ten. The sample was blood. Receptors originate from a man younger than 30 with Graves' hyperthyroidism.

The rearrangement links TRBV5-4 to TRBJ1-1; D unresolved. This CDR3 has 16 amino acids. The germline V and J ends were trimmed by 4 bases and 4 bases, with 20 bases remaining between them. Germline-derived CDR1 and CDR2 are SGHNT and YYREEE (reference sequence). Here the CDR3 DNA reads TGTGCCAGCAGCCTCCCCGGGCGGCAGGAGAGCACTGAAGCTTTCTTT. Protein sequence: CASSLPGRQESTEAFF.

Written as DNA, the CDR3 is TGTGCCAGCAATAGAGGGGGCTTCAATCAGCCCCAGCATTTT. Residues: CASNRGGFNQPQHF. The V and J genes are TRBV10-3 and TRBJ1-5; TRBD1 agrees at 7 bases. The CDR3 contains 14 residues. In germline, CDR1 is ENHRY, CDR2 SYGVKD. V lost 10 bases to trimming and J lost 3 bases; unmatched junction nucleotides: 9.

The chain combines TRBV6-5 with TRBJ1-1; no definite D call. The length of the CDR3 is 17 residues. CDR1 MNHEY and CDR2 SVGAGI come from the germline V gene. Trimming took off 6 bases at V and 3 bases at J, with 23 bases between the two ends. Here the CDR3 reads CASRPGVRRGGYTEAFF. The CDR3 nucleotides read TGTGCCAGCAGGCCCGGGGTGAGGCGGGGAGGTTACACTGAAGCTTTCTTT.

This clonotype showed up just a few times. At one of its ends the junction is not consistent with the germline gene, which may arise from a read error. This chain joins TRBV7-9 and TRBJ2-2; 10 bases map to TRBD2. CDR1 and CDR2 from the germline V gene are SEHNR and FQNEAQ (reference sequence). The length of the CDR3 is 17 residues. The CDR3 DNA is TGCGCCAGCAGCCCCTCCCCTAGCGGGAGTATCACCGGGGAGCTGTTTTTT. Protein: CASSPSPSGSITGELFF.

This clonotype was seen a few times. This chain links TRBV20-1 with TRBJ2-7; 10 bases fit TRBD1. The CDR3 covers 14 residues. CDR1 and CDR2 (germline): DFQATT, SNEGSKA (reference sequence). Trimming at V came to 5 bases and at J to 4 bases, leaving 8 bases not matched to a gene. The CDR3 loop reads CSAVGQGGPYEQYF. The CDR3 nucleotides read TGCAGTGCTGTCGGACAGGGGGGGCCTTACGAGCAGTACTTC.

Comment on this clonotype: A junction boundary mismatches the germline segment, possibly from a read error. J is TRBJ2-3 and V is TRBV20-1; 7 bases map to TRBD2. The CDR3 sequence is 13 residues long. Germline V gene lookup returns CDR1 DFQATT and CDR2 SNEGSKA (reference sequence). CDR3 residues: CSATQTSTDMQYF. CDR3 bases: TGCAGTGCTACTCAGACTAGCACAGATATGCAGTATTTT.

In its sample, this clonotype was seen many times. The junction does not match germline at one end; this may be a read error. V gene TRBV19 combines with J gene TRBJ1-6; D might be TRBD1 (5 bases). This CDR3 region has 15 residues. CDR1 is LNHDA, CDR2 SQIVND, per germline (reference sequence). CDR3 sequence reads: CASSTPEGNNSPLHF. DNA for the CDR3: TGTGCCAGCAGTACCCCCGAGGGGAATAATTCACCCCTCCACTTT.

This clonotype was found many times. The J gene is TRBJ1-3, the V gene TRBV7-9, with 9 bases aligning to TRBD1. The ends lost 3 bases at V and 0 bases at J; junction bases unmatched: 3. The V gene's germline CDR1 is SEHNR and CDR2 FQNEAQ (reference sequence). This CDR3 comprises 16 residues. The CDR3 sequence: CASSFGQGSSGNTIYF. In DNA, the CDR3 is TGTGCCAGCAGCTTCGGACAGGGGAGCTCTGGAAACACCATATATTTT.

There are many counts of this clonotype. The chain joins TRBV19 to TRBJ1-1; a weak D match, TRBD1 (5 bases). V lost 6 bases and J 11 bases, leaving 16 bases between the germline ends. Germline CDR1 reads LNHDA; CDR2 reads SQIVND (reference sequence). The CDR3 consists of 12 residues. The DNA of the CDR3 is TGTGCCAGTAGGGACATCGGAGGTTACGCTTTCTTT. Its protein is CASRDIGGYAFF.

This clonotype was picked up a small number of times. In DNA form, the CDR3 reads TGTGCCAGTAAGTCAGCCGGGGGATACACTGAAGCTTTCTTT. Translation: CASKSAGGYTEAFF. V gene TRBV19 combines with J gene TRBJ1-1, with D perhaps TRBD1 (5 bases). Germline CDR1 reads LNHDA; CDR2 reads SQIVND (reference sequence). Trimming left V 7 bases short and J 3 bases short, with 15 bases between. The CDR3 spans 14 residues.

This clonotype was seen more than once but under ten times. The chain is built from TRBV20-1 and TRBJ2-7, with D perhaps matching TRBD2 (6 bases). Trimming stripped 6 bases from V and 3 bases from J, with 18 bases between. The CDR3 consists of 14 residues. Germline V gene lookup returns CDR1 DFQATT and CDR2 SNEGSKA (reference sequence). CDR3 residues: CSAGPGLALYEQYF. The CDR3 DNA follows: TGCAGTGCAGGCCCAGGGCTAGCGCTCTACGAGCAGTACTTC.

This sequence joins TRBV9 and TRBJ1-3, with a weak D call TRBD1 (5 bases). The CDR3 contains 18 residues. V was shortened by 3 bases and J by 0 bases, with 19 bases between the two germline ends. In germline, CDR1 is SGDLS, CDR2 YYNGEE. CDR3 in DNA: TGTGCCAGCAGCGCGAGGTTTTTCTCCGGGACCTCTGGAAACACCATATATTTT. It translates to CASSARFFSGTSGNTIYF. Filled out from reference TRBV9 and TRBJ1-3, the complete variable domain reads DSGVTQTPKHLITATGQRVTLRCSPRSGDLSVYWYQQSLDQGLQFLIQYYNGEERAKGNILERFSAQQFPDLHSELNLSSLELGDSALYFCASSARFFSGTSGNTIYFGEGSWLTVV.

A remark on this clonotype: Its ends do not fully match the called genes, so a read error is possible. The DNA for the CDR3 is TGCGCCAGCAGCCAAGATCGTAGCAGGGGGCATGGGGAGACCCAGTACTTC. It is translated as CASSQDRSRGHGETQYF. The chain uses TRBV7-2 and TRBJ2-5; 8 bases agree with TRBD1. Germline V gene data show CDR1 as SGHTA and CDR2 as FQGNSA. The CDR3 runs 17 residues.

Many counts were recorded for this clonotype. The rearrangement joins TRBV2 to TRBJ1-4; no reliable D call. The germline gives CDR1 SNHLY, CDR2 FYNNEI. The CDR3 contains 13 residues. V was cut by 4 bases and J by 8 bases, with 11 bases left in between. CDR3 loop: CASSADRREKLFF. In DNA, the CDR3 is TGTGCCAGCAGTGCGGACCGCCGAGAAAAACTGTTTTTT.

This clonotype has only a few counts. CDR3 loop: CASSTGTTALGITIYF. CDR3 DNA: TGTGCCAGCAGCACCGGAACAACCGCTTTGGGGATCACCATATATTTT. The V and J genes are TRBV7-8 and TRBJ1-3; no reliable D call. Trimming took 5 bases from V and 9 from J, leaving 23 bases between them. CDR1 SGHVS and CDR2 FQNEAQ come from the germline V gene. The CDR3 runs 16 residues.

The genes are TRBV7-2 and TRBJ2-5, with D tentatively TRBD2 (5 bases). Trimming took 0 bases from V and 1 from J, leaving 12 bases between them. CDR3 size: 16 residues. Germline CDR1 SGHTA, CDR2 FQGNSA. CDR3 in DNA: TGTGCCAGCAGCTTAGCAGGAATCAGCGGCCAAGAGACCCAGTACTTC. Its translation is CASSLAGISGQETQYF.

This clonotype was seen only a few times. J is TRBJ2-7 and V is TRBV7-8; 12 bases are a match to TRBD2. This CDR3 is built from 12 residues. V was clipped by 8 bases and J by 7 bases; unmatched bases: 3. The V gene's germline CDR1 is SGHVS and CDR2 FQNEAQ. CDR3 bases: TGTGCCAGCCGACTAGCGGGGGTTGAGCAGTACTTC. Amino acids: CASRLAGVEQYF.

As for this clonotype: Just one base apart from a much larger clone, this may be a read error. CDR3 DNA sequence: TGTGCCAGCAGCTTGGGACGGGGGGCGGAAAAACTGTTTTTT. Protein: CASSLGRGAEKLFF. The chain carries TRBV5-4 and TRBJ1-4, with D tentatively TRBD1 (6 bases). Trimming stripped 0 bases from V and 8 bases from J, with 11 bases between. This CDR3 has 14 residues. Germline CDR1 and CDR2: SGHNT and YYREEE (reference sequence).